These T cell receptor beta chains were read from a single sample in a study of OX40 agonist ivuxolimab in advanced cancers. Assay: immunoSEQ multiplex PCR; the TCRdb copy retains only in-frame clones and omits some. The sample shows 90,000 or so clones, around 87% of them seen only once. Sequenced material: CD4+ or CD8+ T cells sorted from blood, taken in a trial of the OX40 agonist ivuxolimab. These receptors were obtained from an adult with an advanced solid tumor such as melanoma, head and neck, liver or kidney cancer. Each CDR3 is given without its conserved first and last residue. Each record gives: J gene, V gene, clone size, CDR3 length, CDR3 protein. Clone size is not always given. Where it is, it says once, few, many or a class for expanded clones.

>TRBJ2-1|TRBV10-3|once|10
AISDVTNEQF
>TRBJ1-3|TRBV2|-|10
ASLPSGNTIY
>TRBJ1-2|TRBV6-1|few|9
STRSNYGYT
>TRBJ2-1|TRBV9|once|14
ASSFRGYPQDNEQF
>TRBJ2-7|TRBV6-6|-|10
ASSHREAEQY
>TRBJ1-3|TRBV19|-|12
ATTLSIVGNTIY
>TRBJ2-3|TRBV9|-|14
ASSVSGRAGTDTQY
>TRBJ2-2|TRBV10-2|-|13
ASSDLQTNTGELF
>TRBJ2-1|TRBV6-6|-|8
ASGNNEQF
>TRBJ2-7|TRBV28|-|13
ASSFSGPSSYEQY
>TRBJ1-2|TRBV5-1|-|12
ASSIGTGRNGYT
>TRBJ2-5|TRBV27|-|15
ASSLSRAAGGGETQY
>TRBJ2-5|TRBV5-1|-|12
ASSRLVEEETQY
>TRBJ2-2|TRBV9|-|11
ASSGGNTGELF
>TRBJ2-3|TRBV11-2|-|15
ASSIFPGSTPTDTQY
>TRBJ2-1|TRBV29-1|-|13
SVEALAGASNEQF
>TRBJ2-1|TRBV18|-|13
ASSPLGQGAGEQF
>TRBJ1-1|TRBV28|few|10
ASRVEASEAF
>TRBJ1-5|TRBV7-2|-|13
ASSLVGDRNQPQH
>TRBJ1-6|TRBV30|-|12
AWARDGSVSPLH
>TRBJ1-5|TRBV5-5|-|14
ASSLQTGSPNQPQH
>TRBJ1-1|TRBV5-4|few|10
ASSPGGGEAF
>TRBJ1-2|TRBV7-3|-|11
ASSTGADYGYT
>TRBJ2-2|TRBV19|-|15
ASGTPMDWTRVGELF
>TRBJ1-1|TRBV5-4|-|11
ASSPGSRAEAF
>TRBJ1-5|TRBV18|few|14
ASSPRVVGSNQPQH
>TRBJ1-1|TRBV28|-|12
ASSLTIGQPEAF
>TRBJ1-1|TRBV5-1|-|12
ASSLAEGFTEAF
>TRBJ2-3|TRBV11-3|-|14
ASSTSTGGSTDTQY
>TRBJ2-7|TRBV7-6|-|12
ASSLGQGTGEQY
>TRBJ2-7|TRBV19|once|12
ASSPRGTPGEQY
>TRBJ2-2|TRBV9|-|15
ASSAQNSGRSTGELF
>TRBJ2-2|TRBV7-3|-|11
ASSSVSGGELF
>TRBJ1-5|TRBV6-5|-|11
ASKSTVNQPQH
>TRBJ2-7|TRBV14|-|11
ASSQVSRRGQY
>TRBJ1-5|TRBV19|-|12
ASSIRTPGQPQH
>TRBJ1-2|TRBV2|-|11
ASRGDTLYGYT
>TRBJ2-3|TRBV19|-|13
ASRRQGGSTDTQY
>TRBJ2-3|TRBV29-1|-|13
SVSGVAGFADTQY
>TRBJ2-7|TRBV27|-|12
AIRGSGSPYEQY
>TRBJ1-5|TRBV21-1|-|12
ASSKNTGNQPQH
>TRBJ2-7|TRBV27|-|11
ATKPNRGNEQY
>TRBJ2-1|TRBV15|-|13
ATSPLASGKNEQF
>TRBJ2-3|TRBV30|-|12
AWTGITSTDTQY
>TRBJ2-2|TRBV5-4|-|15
ASSLGLAGEKTGELF
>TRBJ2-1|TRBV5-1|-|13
TSSLAGLAVNEQF
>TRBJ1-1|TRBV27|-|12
ASSLSYRDTEAF
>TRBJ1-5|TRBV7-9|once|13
ASSLEGGGNQPQH
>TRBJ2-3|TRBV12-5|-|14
ASGKPLAVITDTQY
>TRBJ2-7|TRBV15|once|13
ATSRDLGDGYEQY
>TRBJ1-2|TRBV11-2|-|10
ASSPGVYGYT
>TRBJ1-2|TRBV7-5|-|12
VRSQGARYYGYT
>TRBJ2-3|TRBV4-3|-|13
ASSLNTGAGDTQY
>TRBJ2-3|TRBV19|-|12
ATSTRERKDTQY